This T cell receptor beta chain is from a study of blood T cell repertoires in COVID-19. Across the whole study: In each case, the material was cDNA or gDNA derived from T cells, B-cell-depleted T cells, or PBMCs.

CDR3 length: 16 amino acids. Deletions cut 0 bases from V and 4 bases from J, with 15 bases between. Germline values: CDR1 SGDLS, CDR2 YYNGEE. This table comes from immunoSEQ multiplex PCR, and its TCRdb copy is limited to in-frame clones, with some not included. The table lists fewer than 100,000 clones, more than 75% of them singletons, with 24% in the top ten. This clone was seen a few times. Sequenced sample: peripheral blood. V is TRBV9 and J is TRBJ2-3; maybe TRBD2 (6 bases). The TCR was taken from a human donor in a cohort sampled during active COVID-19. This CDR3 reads CASSVGVGGVADTQYF. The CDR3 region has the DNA TGTGCCAGCAGCGTAGGGGTGGGAGGTGTGGCAGATACGCAGTATTTT. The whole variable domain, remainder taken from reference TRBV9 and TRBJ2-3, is DSGVTQTPKHLITATGQRVTLRCSPRSGDLSVYWYQQSLDQGLQFLIQYYNGEERAKGNILERFSAQQFPDLHSELNLSSLELGDSALYFCASSVGVGGVADTQYFGPGTRLTVL.